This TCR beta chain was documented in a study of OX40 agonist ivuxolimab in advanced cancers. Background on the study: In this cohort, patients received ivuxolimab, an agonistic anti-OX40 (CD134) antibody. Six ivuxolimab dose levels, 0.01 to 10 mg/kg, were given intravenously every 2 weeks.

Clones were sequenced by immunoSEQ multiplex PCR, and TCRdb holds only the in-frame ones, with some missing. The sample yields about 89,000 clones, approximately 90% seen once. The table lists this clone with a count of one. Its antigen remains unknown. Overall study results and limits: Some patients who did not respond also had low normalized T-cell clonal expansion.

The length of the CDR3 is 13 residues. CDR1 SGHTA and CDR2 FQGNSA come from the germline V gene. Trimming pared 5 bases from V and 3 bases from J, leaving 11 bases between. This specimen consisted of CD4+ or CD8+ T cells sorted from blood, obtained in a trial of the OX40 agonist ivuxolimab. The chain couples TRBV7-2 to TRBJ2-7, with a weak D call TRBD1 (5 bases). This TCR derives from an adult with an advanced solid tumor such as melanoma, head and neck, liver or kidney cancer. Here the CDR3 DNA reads TGTGCCAGCAGCCGGACAACGTACTACGAGCAGTACTTC. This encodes CASSRTTYYEQYF. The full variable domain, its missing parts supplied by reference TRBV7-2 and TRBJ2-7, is GAGVSQSPSNKVTEKGKDVELRCDPISGHTALYWYRQSLGQGLEFLIYFQGNSAPDKSGLPSDRFSAERTGGSVSTLTIQRTQQEDSAVYLCASSRTTYYEQYFGPGTRLTVT.